This TCR beta chain derives from a study of regulatory T cells in long-lasting Graves disease. Trimming stripped 1 base from V and 0 bases from J, with 9 bases between. CDR1 MGHRA and CDR2 YSYEKL come from the germline V gene. CDR3 length: 15 residues. This clonotype has ten or more counts. HTBI primers from iRepertoire and Arm-PCR of CDR3 regions yielded the TCR beta libraries. Each CDR3 protein gets one entry after TCRdb re-called the multiplex PCR reads with MiXCR. The table has about 440,000 distinct CDR3 sequences, approximately 15% seen once. Time point here: newly diagnosed GD, antithyroid drugs for less than 3 months. Researchers made the TCR library from RNA that was extracted from PBMCs. This sample was shared with a second study, whose subject was T cells in Graves' hyperthyroidism and ophthalmopathy.

The specimen comprised peripheral blood mononuclear cells (PBMCs), sampled at new diagnosis, from a patient treated with antithyroid drugs. The receptor was derived from a woman younger than 45 with Graves disease. The J gene is TRBJ1-1, the V gene TRBV4-1; D ambiguous. Here the CDR3 reads CASSQARLMNTEAFF. Written as DNA, the CDR3 is TGCGCCAGCAGCCAAGCCCGGCTGATGAACACTGAAGCTTTCTTT.